These T cell receptor beta chains were read from a single sample in a study of neurological immune-mediated disorders. MiXCR, applied by TCRdb to the 5' RACE reads, yields one record per CDR3 protein. The sample lists some 25,000 distinct CDR3 sequences; about 6.7% were seen once. Sample: PBMCs. These receptors were obtained from a woman aged 40 to 50 in good health. CDR3s include the opening cysteine and the closing phenylalanine or tryptophan. D genes are given only for firm matches.

TRBJ2-1	TRBV6-5	TRBD1	CASSYLDRPWAEQFF
TRBJ2-3	TRBV5-6	NA	CASSLVEEHTQYF
TRBJ2-5	TRBV3-1	NA	CASSQGNYQETQYF
TRBJ2-7	TRBV28	NA	CASSRAGSSYEQYF
TRBJ2-1	TRBV30	NA	CAWSSEYGEQFF
TRBJ2-5	TRBV5-1	TRBD1	CASSLTGAQETQYF
TRBJ2-3	TRBV5-6	NA	CASSLQGTDTQYF
TRBJ2-1	TRBV20-1	NA	CSASSPIDEQFF
TRBJ2-6	TRBV5-1	NA	CASSSLPGTGANVLTF
TRBJ2-6	TRBV3-1	NA	CASSQDGGIGANVLTF
TRBJ2-3	TRBV20-1	NA	CSATSEGRDTQYF